By its share, the clone carrying this T cell receptor (beta chain) is medium-sized (0.01 to 0.1%). The record originates from a study of spatial heterogeneity in lung cancer. Time point defined: sample taken at primary tumor resection. Each CDR3 protein is one row after TCRdb ran MiXCR on the 5' RACE reads. The table has under 7,000 distinct CDR3 sequences, roughly 8% seen once. Germline V gene sequence: CDR1 SGHTA, CDR2 FQGTGA. The CDR3 contains 16 residues. Trimming took 0 bases from V and 4 from J, leaving 10 bases between them. The chain links TRBV7-3 to TRBJ1-6; the D gene is possibly TRBD1 (5 bases). The receptor was derived from a female donor with early-stage non-small cell lung cancer. The sequences come from normal lung tissue next to the tumor, collected at surgery. The DNA of the CDR3 is TGTGCCAGCAGCTTAACGCCTCCAGGGTATAATTCACCCCTCCACTTT. Its protein product is CASSLTPPGYNSPLHF. Supplemented by reference TRBV7-3 and TRBJ1-6, the full variable domain reads GAGVSQTPSNKVTEKGKYVELRCDPISGHTALYWYRQSLGQGPEFLIYFQGTGAADDSGLPNDRFFAVRPEGSVSTLKIQRTERGDSAVYLCASSLTPPGYNSPLHFGNGTRLTVT.